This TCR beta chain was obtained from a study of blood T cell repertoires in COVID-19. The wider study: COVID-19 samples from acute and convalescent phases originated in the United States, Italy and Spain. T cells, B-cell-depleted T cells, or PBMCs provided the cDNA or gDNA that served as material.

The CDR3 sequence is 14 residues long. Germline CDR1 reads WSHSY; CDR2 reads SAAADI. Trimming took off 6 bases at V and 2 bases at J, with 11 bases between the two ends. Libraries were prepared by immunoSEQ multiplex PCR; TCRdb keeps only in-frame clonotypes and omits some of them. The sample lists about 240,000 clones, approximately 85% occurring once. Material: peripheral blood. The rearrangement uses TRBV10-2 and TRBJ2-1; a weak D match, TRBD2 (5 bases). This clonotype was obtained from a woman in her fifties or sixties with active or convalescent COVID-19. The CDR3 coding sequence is TGCGCCAGCAGGGCAGGAGGAACCTACAATGAGCAGTTCTTC. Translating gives CASRAGGTYNEQFF.